The rows below give T cell receptor beta chains drawn from one sample of a study of cytotoxic CD8 clonotypes in ibrutinib-treated CLL. Using immunoSEQ multiplex PCR, the repertoire was profiled, and TCRdb retains in-frame clones only, with some absent. This table has more than 25,000 clones, about 70% appearing once. This specimen consisted of PBMCs, obtained after 24 months of ibrutinib treatment. The receptor source for this set is a human donor with chronic lymphocytic leukemia. The CDR3 runs from the conserved cysteine through the conserved F or W. The D gene is left open where the match is weak. The size of a clone is reported for some rows only, either as once, few or many, or as a class for expanded clones.

J,V,size,D,CDR3,DNA
TRBJ2-5,TRBV5-6,.,.,CASSFRATSRETQYF,TGTGCCAGCAGCTTTAGGGCTACTAGTAGGGAGACCCAGTACTTC
TRBJ2-7,TRBV7-2,.,.,CASSRTAYEQYF,TGTGCCAGCAGTAGAACGGCGTACGAGCAGTACTTC
TRBJ1-6,TRBV29-1,few,.,CSVRSSYNSPLHF,TGCAGCGTACGTAGCTCCTATAATTCACCCCTCCACTTT
TRBJ2-3,TRBV23-1,.,TRBD1,CASSQPDRDRTDTQYF,TGCGCCAGCAGTCAACCGGACAGGGACCGCACAGATACGCAGTATTTT
TRBJ2-2,TRBV5-1,.,TRBD1,CASSRIGDSITGELFF,TGCGCCAGCAGCAGAATAGGGGACAGCATCACCGGGGAGCTGTTTTTT
TRBJ1-1,TRBV29-1,.,.,CSVDPQGIGTEAFF,TGCAGCGTTGATCCTCAGGGAATAGGGACTGAAGCTTTCTTT
TRBJ2-5,TRBV28,.,.,CASSLVEGFQYF,TGTGCCAGCAGTTTAGTAGAGGGGTTCCAGTACTTC
TRBJ2-1,TRBV21-1,once,.,CASSKGGSYNEQFF,TGTGCCAGCAGCAAAGGGGGCTCCTACAATGAGCAGTTCTTC
TRBJ2-7,TRBV11-2,few,.,CASSQGRAVEQYF,TGTGCCAGCAGCCAGGGAAGGGCAGTCGAGCAGTACTTC
TRBJ2-3,TRBV7-8,.,.,CASSDNRVTTDTQYF,TGTGCCAGCAGCGACAACAGGGTCACAACAGATACGCAGTATTTT
TRBJ2-7,TRBV5-1,few,.,CASSPNVYEQYF,TGCGCCAGCAGCCCTAACGTTTACGAGCAGTACTTC
TRBJ1-2,TRBV30,.,.,CAWSALSYGYTF,TGTGCCTGGAGTGCACTAAGCTATGGCTACACCTTC
TRBJ2-2,TRBV4-1,once,TRBD2,CASSPMGGNPANTGELFF,TGCGCCAGCAGCCCTATGGGGGGGAACCCAGCGAACACCGGGGAGCTGTTTTTT
TRBJ2-7,TRBV6-5,.,TRBD1,CASWGQPFHEQYF,TGTGCCAGCTGGGGACAGCCATTCCACGAGCAGTACTTC
TRBJ2-7,TRBV11-2,.,TRBD1,CASSLGTGGEQYF,TGTGCCAGCAGCTTAGGGACAGGGGGCGAGCAGTACTTC
TRBJ2-7,TRBV4-1,.,TRBD2,CASSQVFGGYEQYF,TGCGCCAGCAGCCAAGTGTTCGGGGGGTACGAGCAGTACTTC
TRBJ1-2,TRBV9,.,.,CASVGTDYGYTF,TGTGCCAGCGTAGGGACGGATTATGGCTACACCTTC
TRBJ2-2,TRBV5-3,.,TRBD1,CARKDRDPNTGELFF,TGTGCCAGAAAGGACAGGGACCCGAACACCGGGGAGCTGTTTTTT
TRBJ1-1,TRBV5-6,.,.,CASSRVANTEAFF,TGTGCCAGCAGTCGGGTGGCGAACACTGAAGCTTTCTTT
TRBJ2-7,TRBV9,once,.,CASSVDPGPAYEQYF,TGTGCCAGCAGCGTAGACCCAGGGCCAGCCTACGAGCAGTACTTC
TRBJ1-5,TRBV7-6,.,TRBD1,CASRPGTDDAPQHF,TGTGCCAGCAGGCCCGGGACAGACGACGCGCCCCAGCATTTT
TRBJ2-3,TRBV7-3,.,.,CASSLLGTDTQYF,TGTGCCAGCAGCTTACTGGGCACAGATACGCAGTATTTT
TRBJ1-1,TRBV5-6,.,TRBD1,CASSSRGFGMNTEAFF,TGTGCCAGCAGCAGCAGGGGGTTCGGGATGAACACTGAAGCTTTCTTT
TRBJ1-5,TRBV19,.,.,CASSIDAGYNQPQHF,TGTGCCAGTAGTATCGATGCAGGGTACAATCAGCCCCAGCATTTT
TRBJ1-1,TRBV28,.,.,CASSYPQAGGSAEAFF,TGTGCCAGCAGTTACCCCCAGGCTGGGGGCAGCGCTGAAGCTTTCTTT
TRBJ1-3,TRBV30,few,.,CAWGDGRVSGNTIYF,TGTGCCTGGGGTGACGGACGGGTCTCTGGAAACACCATATATTTT
TRBJ2-5,TRBV7-2,.,.,CASSPQWATGLETQYF,TGTGCCAGCAGCCCCCAGTGGGCAACGGGGCTTGAGACCCAGTACTTC
TRBJ1-6,TRBV18,.,TRBD1,CASSRDSYSPLHF,TGTGCCAGCTCAAGGGACAGTTATTCACCCCTCCACTTT
TRBJ2-3,TRBV29-1,.,TRBD1,CSVEYRGVNTQYF,TGCAGCGTTGAGTACAGGGGCGTCAATACGCAGTATTTT
TRBJ2-7,TRBV7-2,.,.,CASSLRTGSAYEQYF,TGTGCCAGCAGCTTAAGGACGGGGAGCGCCTACGAGCAGTACTTC
TRBJ2-3,TRBV19,.,.,CASRRGDRTDTQYF,TGTGCCAGTAGGAGGGGCGACCGCACAGATACGCAGTATTTT
TRBJ2-7,TRBV6-1,few,.,CASSGLGDGSYEQYF,TGTGCCAGCAGTGGCTTAGGTGACGGATCCTACGAGCAGTACTTC
TRBJ1-5,TRBV28,.,TRBD1,CASRPPSQGVGNQPQHF,TGTGCCAGCAGGCCACCCTCTCAGGGGGTCGGCAATCAGCCCCAGCATTTT
TRBJ2-2,TRBV2,.,TRBD1,CASKATGGGTGELFF,TGTGCCAGCAAGGCGACAGGGGGAGGGACCGGGGAGCTGTTTTTT
TRBJ2-3,TRBV4-3,.,.,CASSQDQAQDTQYF,TGCGCCAGCAGCCAAGATCAGGCACAAGATACGCAGTATTTT
TRBJ2-3,TRBV30,once,TRBD2,CAWTGSGGANTQYF,TGTGCCTGGACGGGGAGCGGGGGGGCAAATACGCAGTATTTT
TRBJ1-2,TRBV6-5,.,.,CASSYSGGRYGYTF,TGTGCCAGCAGTTATTCGGGGGGAAGGTATGGCTACACCTTC
TRBJ2-2,TRBV5-1,few,TRBD2,CASSLDPSGYGELFF,TGCGCCAGCAGCTTGGACCCTAGCGGATACGGGGAGCTGTTTTTT
TRBJ1-3,TRBV4-1,few,.,CASSQQGNTIYF,TGCGCCAGCAGCCAACAGGGGAACACCATATATTTT
TRBJ2-3,TRBV6-4,once,TRBD2,CASRHTGLVLRTDTQYF,TGTGCCAGCAGGCACACCGGACTAGTCCTCCGCACAGATACGCAGTATTTT
TRBJ2-3,TRBV2,.,.,CASHRTSSTDTQYF,TGTGCCAGTCACAGGACCTCTAGCACAGATACGCAGTATTTT
TRBJ2-5,TRBV28,.,TRBD1,CASSSQGQGYQETQYF,TGTGCCAGCAGTTCACAGGGACAGGGTTACCAAGAGACCCAGTACTTC
TRBJ2-3,TRBV6-4,.,.,CASSDPRQGLHFFTDTQYF,TGTGCCAGCAGTGACCCACGACAGGGACTCCACTTTTTCACAGATACGCAGTATTTT
TRBJ2-1,TRBV6-1,.,.,CACYLSGGIGNEQFF,TGTGCCTGCTACCTAAGTGGGGGTATTGGGAATGAGCAGTTCTTC